This TCR beta chain is from a study of identical twins. CDR1 is MNHEY, CDR2 SVGAGI, per germline. Trimming took 3 bases from V and 8 from J; bases not matched to a gene: 8. The CDR3 length is 15 residues. General observations from the study: Where beta out-of-frame sequences were concerned, excess twin sharing was weaker. Twin-shared out-of-frame alpha sequences showed excess low generation probability.

In regard to this clonotype: Its antigen is not identified.

Unique molecular identifiers were present on the cDNA, which also gained a universal primer site by template switching. TCRdb analysed the 5' RACE reads with MiXCR anew, one entry per CDR3 protein. This repertoire shows about 920,000 distinct CDR3 sequences, more than 9% found once; its top ten account for roughly 1.6%. The sample was also reused in another study, on yellow fever vaccine responses in identical twins. That paper notes: As reported, the vaccine T cell response of twins seemed partly convergent and partly personalized.

J is TRBJ2-1 and V is TRBV6-5; 9 positions match TRBD2. This receptor was taken from a woman younger than 30 in good health. The sequenced sample was PBMCs. Here the CDR3 reads CASSYEAGGRYEQFF. The CDR3 coding sequence is TGTGCCAGCAGTTATGAGGCGGGGGGGCGATATGAGCAGTTCTTC.